What follows are 30 T cell receptor beta chains derived from one specimen sequenced in a study of blood T cell repertoires in COVID-19. Profiling relied on immunoSEQ multiplex PCR, and the TCRdb table lists in-frame clones only, not all of them. The sample includes 110,000 to 150,000 clones, around 82% seen only once; the top ten take 5%. The sequenced sample was peripheral blood. The source is a woman aged 45-59 years with acute or convalescent COVID-19.

The chain carries TRBV27 and TRBJ1-6; D remains unclear. The CDR3 has 15 residues. V was clipped by 6 bases and J by 9 bases, with 18 bases between them. Germline CDR1 MNHEY, CDR2 SMNVEV (reference sequence). CDR3 amino acids: CASREDHGGGSPLHF. The CDR3 nucleotides read TGTGCCAGCAGAGAGGATCACGGTGGAGGTTCACCCCTCCACTTT.

The V call is TRBV6-2 or TRBV6-3, the J call TRBJ1-2, with 8 bases identical to TRBD1. CDR3 length equals 14 residues. Per germline, CDR1 MNHEY and CDR2 SVGEGT. J was trimmed by 7 bases and V by 4 bases; bases with no gene match: 8. DNA of the CDR3: TGTGCCAGCAGTTTCTCAGGGGGCGCTAGTGGCTACACCTTC. It codes for CASSFSGGASGYTF.

This clone turned up a few times. The chain carries TRBV30 and TRBJ1-2, with 7 bases lining up with TRBD1. The germline CDR1 and CDR2 sequences are GTSNPN and SVGIG (reference sequence). V lost 4 bases, J lost 2 bases, and 7 bases stayed unmatched. The CDR3 runs 14 residues. CDR3 coding DNA: TGTGCCTGGACCAAGGACAGGCTCAACTATGGCTACACCTTC. Protein: CAWTKDRLNYGYTF. Variable domain in full (rest from reference TRBV30 and TRBJ1-2): SQTIHQWPATLVQPVGSPLSLECTVEGTSNPNLYWYRQAAGRGLQLLFYSVGIGQISSEVPQNLSASRPQDRQFILSSKKLLLSDSGFYLCAWTKDRLNYGYTFGSGTRLTVV.

This clone was detected once. The chain couples TRBV9 to TRBJ2-1; no reliable D call. This CDR3 has 16 amino acids. The V gene lost 1 base and the J gene lost 5 bases, with 16 bases spanning the gap. Looked up from germline, CDR1 is SGDLS and CDR2 is YYNGEE. Here the CDR3 reads CASSVRSGLTDNEQFF. As DNA, the CDR3 is TGTGCCAGCAGCGTAAGGAGTGGTTTAACGGACAATGAGCAGTTCTTC.

The chain combines TRBV4-3 with TRBJ2-5; D uncertain. CDR1 and CDR2 from the germline V gene are LGHNA and YSLEER. This CDR3 is 14 amino acids long. Deletions cut 0 bases from V and 3 bases from J, with 8 bases between. The CDR3 sequence: CASSQDEREETQYF. The CDR3 coding sequence is TGCGCCAGCAGCCAAGATGAAAGAGAAGAGACCCAGTACTTC.

This clone was detected only a few times. This chain connects TRBV2 to TRBJ2-3, with a weak D call TRBD2 (6 bases). Trimming cost V 9 bases and J 4 bases, with 23 bases left between them. The CDR3 is 16 amino acids. The germline V gene encodes CDR1 SNHLY and CDR2 FYNNEI. CDR3 loop: CARSAIVGRRADTQYF. The CDR3 nucleotides are TGTGCCAGGTCTGCTATCGTGGGGAGGAGGGCAGATACGCAGTATTTT.

The rearrangement uses TRBV27 and TRBJ2-2; 7 nucleotides match TRBD1. Germline CDR1 reads MNHEY; CDR2 reads SMNVEV (reference sequence). J lost 2 bases, V lost 4 bases, and 7 bases had no gene match. The CDR3 is 16 amino acids. The DNA for the CDR3 is TGTGCCAGCAGTTCTCCGACAGGGTTCAACACCGGGGAGCTGTTTTTT. It translates to CASSSPTGFNTGELFF.

The chain employs TRBV28 and TRBJ1-5; 8 positions agree with TRBD1. The CDR3 is 16 residues long. Losses at the gene ends were 5 bases for V and 8 bases for J; bases not matched to a gene: 14. Germline V CDR1 and CDR2: MDHEN, SYDVKM. In DNA form, the CDR3 reads TGTGCCAGCAGTCTGGTTTACGGACAGGGTGGAGAGCCCCAGCATTTT. This translates into CASSLVYGQGGEPQHF.

The chain uses TRBV6-5 and TRBJ1-4; TRBD1 aligns across 7 bases. With V trimmed by 6 bases and J by 5 bases, 0 bases remained unmatched. The CDR3 loop spans 12 amino acids. Looked up from germline, CDR1 is MNHEY and CDR2 is SVGAGI. For the CDR3, the DNA is TGTGCCAGCAGGACAGGGAATGAAAAACTGTTTTTT. Encoded protein: CASRTGNEKLFF.

The chain's CDR3 is CASSIVLADFYNEQFF. CDR3 DNA: TGTGCCAGTAGTATAGTACTAGCGGATTTCTACAATGAGCAGTTCTTC. The chain employs TRBV19 and TRBJ2-1, with 8 bases matching TRBD2. The length of the CDR3 is 16 residues. Unmatched junction bases numbered 5, after V lost 1 base and J lost 3 bases. CDR1 is LNHDA, CDR2 SQIVND, per germline (reference sequence).

This clone was counted only a few times. The chain couples TRBV4-3 to TRBJ2-2; D gene unclear. Germline assignment: CDR1 LGHNA and CDR2 YSLEER. CDR3 length: 12 amino acids. V was clipped by 0 bases and J by 8 bases, with 4 bases between them. CDR3 sequence (DNA): TGCGCCAGCAGCCAAGAGACTGGGGAGCTGTTTTTT. Protein: CASSQETGELFF.

This sequence joins TRBV3-1 (or the pseudogene TRBV3-2) and TRBJ1-4; a weak D match, TRBD1 (5 bases). The CDR3 is 15 amino acids. Looked up from germline, CDR1 is LGHDT and CDR2 is YNNKEL (reference sequence). Trimming took 4 bases from V and 0 from J, leaving 9 bases between them. The CDR3 DNA is TGTGCCAGCAGCCTACAGACAGCAACTAATGAAAAACTGTTTTTT. It specifies CASSLQTATNEKLFF.

This chain joins TRBV7-2 and TRBJ2-2; 7 bases line up with TRBD1. CDR1 and CDR2 (germline): SGHTA, FQGNSA. The CDR3 sequence is 17 residues long. V trimming: 2 bases; J trimming: 4 bases; junction bases outside the gene matches: 10. The CDR3 region has the DNA TGTGCCAGCAGCTTAAACCCGACAGGGATGTTCACCGGGGAGCTGTTTTTT. As protein: CASSLNPTGMFTGELFF.

This clone has only one observation. CDR3 coding DNA: TGTGCCAGCAGCGACCAGGGGGCAACCTATAATTCACCCCTCCACTTT. Protein: CASSDQGATYNSPLHF. V and J are TRBV9 and TRBJ1-6, with 8 positions matching TRBD1. Per germline, CDR1 SGDLS and CDR2 YYNGEE. The CDR3 is 16 residues long. V lost 3 bases, J lost 2 bases, and 4 bases stayed unmatched.

The CDR3 spells CASSKAFSQETQYF. CDR3 nucleotide sequence: TGTGCCAGCAGCAAAGCGTTCAGCCAAGAGACCCAGTACTTC. This rearrangement joins TRBV21-1 to TRBJ2-5; TRBD1 is the table's D call, not checked against the DNA. TRBV21-1 counts as a pseudogene. This CDR3 has 14 residues.

The V gene is TRBV19, the J gene TRBJ2-1; a possible D gene is TRBD1 (5 bases). V was cut by 3 bases and J by 4 bases, with 7 bases left in between. Germline CDR1 is LNHDA and CDR2 is SQIVND (reference sequence). This CDR3 comprises 13 residues. As DNA, the CDR3 is TGTGCCAGTAGTATTGCAGGGTACAATGAGCAGTTCTTC. Amino acids: CASSIAGYNEQFF.

The chain combines TRBV6-6 with TRBJ2-7, with D tentatively TRBD1 (6 bases). Germline V gives CDR1 MNHNY, CDR2 SVGAGI (reference sequence). CDR3 length equals 15 residues. Trimming pared 5 bases from V and 0 bases from J, leaving 14 bases between. CDR3 nucleotides: TGTGCCAGCAGTAAAGCAGGGGAGAGCTCCTACGAGCAGTACTTC. This translates into CASSKAGESSYEQYF.

CDR3 coding DNA: TGTGCCACCGGGGGGGGTACCTACTACGAGCAGTACTTC. Its translation is CATGGGTYYEQYF. V and J are TRBV28 and TRBJ2-7, with 8 nucleotides matching TRBD2. V gave up 10 bases and J gave up 3 bases; unmatched junction bases: 8. CDR1 MDHEN and CDR2 SYDVKM come from the germline V gene. The CDR3 contains 13 residues. The variable domain in full, completed from reference TRBV28 and TRBJ2-7, reads DVKVTQSSRYLVKRTGEKVFLECVQDMDHENMFWYRQDPGLGLRLIYFSYDVKMKEKGDIPEGYSVSREKKERFSLILESASTNQTSMYLCATGGGTYYEQYFGPGTRLTVT.

The chain combines TRBV3-1 (or the pseudogene TRBV3-2) with TRBJ1-4; D is uncertain. The CDR3 has 11 residues. Trimming cost V 7 bases and J 6 bases, with 6 bases left between them. Germline CDR1 and CDR2: LGHDT and YNNKEL (reference sequence). The CDR3 here is CASMEDEKLFF. The CDR3, as DNA: TGTGCCAGCATGGAGGATGAAAAACTGTTTTTT.

The genes are TRBV29-1 and TRBJ1-2; D possibly corresponds to TRBD1 (5 bases). Germline-derived CDR1 and CDR2 are SQVTM and ANQGSEA. Trimming pared 6 bases from V and 1 base from J, leaving 15 bases between. The CDR3 sequence is 14 residues long. The DNA for the CDR3 is TGCAGCGTCGATCGGGGGGGGGATAACTATGGCTACACCTTC. Residues: CSVDRGGDNYGYTF.

This clone was detected once. The chain joins TRBV3-1 (or the pseudogene TRBV3-2) to TRBJ2-7; 7 nucleotides line up with TRBD1. V trimming: 5 bases; J trimming: 3 bases; junction bases outside the gene matches: 7. This CDR3 region has 14 residues. Germline CDR1 and CDR2: LGHDT and YNNKEL (reference sequence). The CDR3 here is CASSDPGTDYEQYF. The CDR3 DNA reads as TGTGCCAGCAGCGACCCCGGGACAGACTACGAGCAGTACTTC.

Here the CDR3 reads CASSPPWAGTNYGYTF. Here the CDR3 DNA reads TGTGCCAGCTCACCACCCTGGGCAGGAACTAACTATGGCTACACCTTC. The V call is TRBV18, the J call TRBJ1-2; D is unclear. CDR3 length: 16 amino acids. V lost 0 bases and J 0 bases, leaving 11 bases between the germline ends. In germline, CDR1 is KGHSH, CDR2 LQKENI.

The gene calls are TRBV15 and TRBJ2-3; 7 bases agree with TRBD2. The CDR3 extends over 15 amino acids. The ends lost 0 bases at V and 6 bases at J; junction bases unmatched: 6. Per germline, CDR1 LNHNV and CDR2 YYDKDF (reference sequence). The CDR3 reads CATSRDLSGGDTQYF. The CDR3 DNA reads TGTGCCACCAGCAGAGATCTATCGGGGGGTGATACGCAGTATTTT.

V is TRBV13 and J is TRBJ2-3; D is uncertain. This CDR3 has 14 residues. Germline CDR1 is PRHDT and CDR2 is FYEKMQ (reference sequence). V lost 0 bases to trimming and J lost 5 bases, with 9 bases between them. CDR3 nucleotides: TGTGCCAGCAGCTTAGGCGTCCCCCGAGATACGCAGTATTTT. Translating gives CASSLGVPRDTQYF.

This sequence joins TRBV7-2 and TRBJ2-2, with D unresolved. CDR3 length equals 13 residues. With 7 bases removed from V and 3 bases from J, the gap between germline ends came to 9 bases. The germline V gene encodes CDR1 SGHTA and CDR2 FQGNSA. This chain's CDR3 is CASTLLDTGELFF. CDR3 sequence (DNA): TGTGCCAGCACCCTATTGGACACCGGGGAGCTGTTTTTT.

This rearrangement joins TRBV18 to TRBJ2-3, with 14 bases identical to TRBD2. CDR1 is KGHSH and CDR2 is LQKENI in the germline V gene. CDR3 length: 16 residues. V shed 7 bases, J shed 4 bases, and the junction held 7 bases outside the gene matches. This CDR3 reads CASYPGTSGGADTQYF. CDR3 sequence (DNA): TGTGCCAGCTACCCCGGGACTAGCGGGGGAGCAGATACGCAGTATTTT.

The chain is built from TRBV4-2 and TRBJ2-1; 10 positions agree with TRBD2. This CDR3 contains 20 residues. Trimming took 0 bases from V and 5 from J; bases not matched to a gene: 16. Germline values: CDR1 LGHNA, CDR2 YNFKEQ. The CDR3 here is CASSQEYLVAGGFQDNEQFF. CDR3 sequence (DNA): TGTGCCAGCAGCCAAGAATACCTGGTAGCGGGAGGATTCCAGGACAATGAGCAGTTCTTC.

This sequence joins TRBV7-8 and TRBJ1-6, with 7 bases aligning to TRBD1. Germline loops: CDR1 SGHVS, CDR2 FQNEAQ. This CDR3 contains 16 residues. With V trimmed by 5 bases and J by 6 bases, 10 bases remained unmatched. CDR3: CASSLNQGDSNSPLHF. Written as DNA, the CDR3 is TGTGCCAGCAGCCTCAACCAGGGGGATAGTAATTCACCCCTCCACTTT.

The chain joins TRBV9 to TRBJ1-1; 12 nucleotides match TRBD1. V was pared by 4 bases and J by 7 bases, with 8 bases of the junction left unmatched. The CDR3 spans 15 residues. From germline, CDR1 is SGDLS and CDR2 YYNGEE. This CDR3 is CASSRGTGGGDEAFF. The CDR3 region has the DNA TGTGCCAGCAGCCGAGGGACAGGGGGCGGTGATGAAGCTTTCTTT.

The rearrangement uses TRBV5-1 and TRBJ2-7, with a weak D call TRBD1 (6 bases). CDR3 length: 15 amino acids. Deletions cut 1 base from V and 5 bases from J, with 16 bases between. Germline CDR1 SGHRS, CDR2 YFSETQ. CDR3 protein: CASSLSLGATNEQYF. CDR3 bases: TGCGCCAGCAGCTTGTCTTTGGGGGCGACCAACGAGCAGTACTTC.